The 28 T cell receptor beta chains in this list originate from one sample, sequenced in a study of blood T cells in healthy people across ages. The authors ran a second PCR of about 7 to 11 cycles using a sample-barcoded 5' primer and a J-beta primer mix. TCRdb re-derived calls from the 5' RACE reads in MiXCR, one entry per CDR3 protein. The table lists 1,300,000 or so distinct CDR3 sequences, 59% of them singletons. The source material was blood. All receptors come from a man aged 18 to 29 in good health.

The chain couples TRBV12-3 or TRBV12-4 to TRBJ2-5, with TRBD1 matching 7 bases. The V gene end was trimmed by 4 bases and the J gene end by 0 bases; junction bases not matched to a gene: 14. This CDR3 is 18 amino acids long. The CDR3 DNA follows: TGTGCCAGCAGTTCTTCCCCCGGGACAGAAATTTACCAAGAGACCCAGTACTTC. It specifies CASSSSPGTEIYQETQYF.

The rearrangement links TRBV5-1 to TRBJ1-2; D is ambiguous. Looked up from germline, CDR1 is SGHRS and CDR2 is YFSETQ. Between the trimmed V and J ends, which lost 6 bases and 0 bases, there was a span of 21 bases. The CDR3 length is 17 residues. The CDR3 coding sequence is TGCGCCAGCAAAGAAGGGCCATACGCAGCGGCTAACTATGGCTACACCTTC. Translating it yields CASKEGPYAAANYGYTF.

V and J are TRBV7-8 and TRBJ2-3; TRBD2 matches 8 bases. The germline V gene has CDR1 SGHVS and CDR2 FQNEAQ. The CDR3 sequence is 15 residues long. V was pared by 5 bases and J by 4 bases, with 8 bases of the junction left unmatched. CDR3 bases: TGTGCCAGCAGCCCAAGCGGGAGTTATCCAGATACGCAGTATTTT. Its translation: CASSPSGSYPDTQYF.

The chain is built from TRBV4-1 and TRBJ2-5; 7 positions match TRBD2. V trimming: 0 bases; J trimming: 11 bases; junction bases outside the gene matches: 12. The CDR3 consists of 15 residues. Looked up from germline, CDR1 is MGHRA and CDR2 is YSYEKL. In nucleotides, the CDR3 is TGCGCCAGCAGCCAAGATCCCGCGATCCGGGGAGGGCAGTACTTC. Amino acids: CASSQDPAIRGGQYF.

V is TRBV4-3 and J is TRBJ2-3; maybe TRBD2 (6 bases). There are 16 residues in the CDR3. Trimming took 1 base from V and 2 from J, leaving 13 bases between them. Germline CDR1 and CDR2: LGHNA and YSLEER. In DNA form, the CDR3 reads TGCGCCAGCAGCCAAGGGGCGGCGGGGCCCACAGATACGCAGTATTTT. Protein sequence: CASSQGAAGPTDTQYF.

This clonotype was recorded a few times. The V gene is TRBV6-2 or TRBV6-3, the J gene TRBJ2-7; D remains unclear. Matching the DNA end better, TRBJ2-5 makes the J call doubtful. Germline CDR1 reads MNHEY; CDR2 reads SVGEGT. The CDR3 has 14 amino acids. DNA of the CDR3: TGTGCCAGCAGCTACACCCACTTTTCCGAGACCCAGTACTTC. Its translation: CASSYTHFSETQYF.

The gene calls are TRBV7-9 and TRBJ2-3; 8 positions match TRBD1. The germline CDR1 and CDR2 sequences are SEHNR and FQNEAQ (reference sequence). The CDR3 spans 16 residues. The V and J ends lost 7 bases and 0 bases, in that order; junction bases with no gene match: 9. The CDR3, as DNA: TGTGCCAGCATCCTGGGATCAGGGGGCAGCACAGATACGCAGTATTTT. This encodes CASILGSGGSTDTQYF.

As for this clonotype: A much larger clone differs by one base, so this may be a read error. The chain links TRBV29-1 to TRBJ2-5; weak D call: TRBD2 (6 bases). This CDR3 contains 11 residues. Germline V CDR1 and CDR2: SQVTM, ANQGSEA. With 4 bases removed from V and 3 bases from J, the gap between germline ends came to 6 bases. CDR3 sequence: CSVGEEETQYF. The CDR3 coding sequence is TGCAGCGTTGGGGAGGAAGAGACCCAGTACTTC.

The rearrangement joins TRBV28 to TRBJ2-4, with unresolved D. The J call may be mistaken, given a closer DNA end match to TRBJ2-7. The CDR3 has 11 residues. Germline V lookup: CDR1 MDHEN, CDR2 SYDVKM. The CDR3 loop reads CASSADYEQYF. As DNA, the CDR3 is TGTGCCAGCAGTGCGGACTACGAGCAGTACTTC.

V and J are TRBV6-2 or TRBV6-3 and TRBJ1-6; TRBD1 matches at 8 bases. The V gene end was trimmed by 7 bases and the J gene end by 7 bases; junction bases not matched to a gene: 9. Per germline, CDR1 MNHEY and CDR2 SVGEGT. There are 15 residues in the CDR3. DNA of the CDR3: TGTGCCAGCACCCAGGACAGGGCCTGGAATTCACCCCTCCACTTT. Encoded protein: CASTQDRAWNSPLHF.

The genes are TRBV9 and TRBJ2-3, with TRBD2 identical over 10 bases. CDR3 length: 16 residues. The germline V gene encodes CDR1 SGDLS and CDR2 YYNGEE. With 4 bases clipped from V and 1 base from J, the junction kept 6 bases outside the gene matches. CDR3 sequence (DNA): TGTGCCAGCAGCCCTTCTAGCGGGAGCGGCACAGATACGCAGTATTTT. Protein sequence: CASSPSSGSGTDTQYF.

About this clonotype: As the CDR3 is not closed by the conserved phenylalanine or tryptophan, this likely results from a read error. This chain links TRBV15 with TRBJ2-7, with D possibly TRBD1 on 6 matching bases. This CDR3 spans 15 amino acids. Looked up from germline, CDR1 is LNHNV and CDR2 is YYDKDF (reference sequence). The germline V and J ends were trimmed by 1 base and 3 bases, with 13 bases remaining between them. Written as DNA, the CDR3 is TGTGCCACCAGCAGAGTGGGGCAGGACAGCTACGAGCAGTACTTA. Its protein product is CATSRVGQDSYEQYL.

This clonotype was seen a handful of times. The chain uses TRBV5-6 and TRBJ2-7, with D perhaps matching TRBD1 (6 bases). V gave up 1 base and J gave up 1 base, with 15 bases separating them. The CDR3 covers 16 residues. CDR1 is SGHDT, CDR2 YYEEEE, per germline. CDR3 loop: CASSLTIRTASYEQYF. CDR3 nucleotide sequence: TGTGCCAGCAGCTTGACCATACGGACAGCTTCCTACGAGCAGTACTTC.

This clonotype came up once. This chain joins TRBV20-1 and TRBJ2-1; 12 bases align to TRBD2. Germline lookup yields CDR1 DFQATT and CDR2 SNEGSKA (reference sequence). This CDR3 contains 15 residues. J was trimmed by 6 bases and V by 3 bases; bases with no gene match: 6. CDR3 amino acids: CSARVETSGSNEQFF. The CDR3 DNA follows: TGCAGTGCTAGGGTAGAGACTAGCGGGAGCAATGAGCAGTTCTTC.

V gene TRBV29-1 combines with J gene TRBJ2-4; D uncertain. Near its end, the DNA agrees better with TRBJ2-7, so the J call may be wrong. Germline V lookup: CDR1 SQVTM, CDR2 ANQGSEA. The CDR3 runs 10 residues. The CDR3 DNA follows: TGCAGCGTACAAAACTACGAGCAGTACTTC. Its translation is CSVQNYEQYF.

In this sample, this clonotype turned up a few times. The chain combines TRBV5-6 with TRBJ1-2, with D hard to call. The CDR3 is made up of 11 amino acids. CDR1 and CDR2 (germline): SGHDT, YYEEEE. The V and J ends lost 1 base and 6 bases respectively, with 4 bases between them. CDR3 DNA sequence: TGTGCCAGCAGCTTGATAGATGGCTACACCTTC. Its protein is CASSLIDGYTF.

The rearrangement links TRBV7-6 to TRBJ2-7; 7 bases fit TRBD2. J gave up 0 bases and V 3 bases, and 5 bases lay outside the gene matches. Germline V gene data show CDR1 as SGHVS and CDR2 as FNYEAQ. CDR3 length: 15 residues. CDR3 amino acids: CASSFYPGGSYEQYF. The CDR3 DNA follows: TGTGCCAGCAGCTTCTATCCGGGGGGCTCCTACGAGCAGTACTTC.

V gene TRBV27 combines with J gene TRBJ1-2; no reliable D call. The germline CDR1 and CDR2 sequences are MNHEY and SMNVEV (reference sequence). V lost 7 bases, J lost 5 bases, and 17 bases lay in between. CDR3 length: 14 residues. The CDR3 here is CASKVKLGRYGYTF. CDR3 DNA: TGTGCCAGCAAGGTAAAGCTGGGTCGTTATGGCTACACCTTC.

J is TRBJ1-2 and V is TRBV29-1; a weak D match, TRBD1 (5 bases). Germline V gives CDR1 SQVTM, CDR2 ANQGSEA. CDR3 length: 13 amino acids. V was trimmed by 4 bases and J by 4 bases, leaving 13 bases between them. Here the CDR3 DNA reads TGCAGCGTTGTGGGGGGGGAGAGCTATGGCTACACCTTC. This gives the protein CSVVGGESYGYTF.

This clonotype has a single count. The CDR3 DNA is TGTGCCAGCAAAGCGTCCGGGACAGGGAATGCTTTCTATGGCTACACCTTC. It encodes CASKASGTGNAFYGYTF. The chain recombines TRBV27 with TRBJ1-2; 9 bases line up with TRBD1. The germline V gene has CDR1 MNHEY and CDR2 SMNVEV (reference sequence). Trimming cost V 7 bases and J 4 bases; bases outside gene matches: 16. The CDR3 is 17 residues long.

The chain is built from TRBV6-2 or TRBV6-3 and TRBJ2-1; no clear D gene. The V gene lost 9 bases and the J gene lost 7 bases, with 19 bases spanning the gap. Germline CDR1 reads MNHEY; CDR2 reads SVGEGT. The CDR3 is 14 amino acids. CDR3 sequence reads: CASERTRVSNEQFF. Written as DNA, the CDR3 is TGTGCCAGTGAACGCACGCGCGTCTCGAATGAGCAGTTCTTC.

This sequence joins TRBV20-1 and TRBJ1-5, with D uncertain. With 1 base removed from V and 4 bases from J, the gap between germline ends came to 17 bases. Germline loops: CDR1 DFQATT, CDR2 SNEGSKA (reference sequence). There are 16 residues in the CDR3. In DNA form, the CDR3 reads TGCAGTGCTAGAGGCCGCCCCGGGAACCTAAATCAGCCCCAGCATTTT. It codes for CSARGRPGNLNQPQHF.

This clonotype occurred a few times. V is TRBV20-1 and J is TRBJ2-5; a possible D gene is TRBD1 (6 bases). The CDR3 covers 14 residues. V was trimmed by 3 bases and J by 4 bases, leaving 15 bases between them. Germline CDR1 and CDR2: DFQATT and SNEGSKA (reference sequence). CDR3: CSARAPTGVETQYF. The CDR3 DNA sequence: TGCAGTGCTAGGGCGCCGACAGGCGTAGAGACCCAGTACTTC.

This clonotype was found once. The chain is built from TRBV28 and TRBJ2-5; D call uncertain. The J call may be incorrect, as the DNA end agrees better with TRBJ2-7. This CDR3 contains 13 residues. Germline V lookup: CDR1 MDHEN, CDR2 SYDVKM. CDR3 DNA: TGTGCCAATGCCCGCAGTAATGGCTACGAGCAGTACTTC. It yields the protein CANARSNGYEQYF.

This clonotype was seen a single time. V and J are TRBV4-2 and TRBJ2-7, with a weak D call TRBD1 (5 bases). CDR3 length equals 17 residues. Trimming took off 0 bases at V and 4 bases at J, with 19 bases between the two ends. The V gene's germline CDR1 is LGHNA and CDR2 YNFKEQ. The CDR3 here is CASSQEEQGTLSYEQYF. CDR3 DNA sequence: TGTGCCAGCAGCCAAGAGGAGCAGGGTACCCTGTCTTACGAGCAGTACTTC.

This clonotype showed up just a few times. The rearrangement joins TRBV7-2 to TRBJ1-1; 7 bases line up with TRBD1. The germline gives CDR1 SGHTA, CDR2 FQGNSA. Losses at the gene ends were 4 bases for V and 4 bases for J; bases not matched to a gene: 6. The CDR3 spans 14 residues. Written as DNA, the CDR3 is TGTGCCAGCAGCTCGAGGACAGGTCCCACTGAAGCTTTCTTT. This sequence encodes CASSSRTGPTEAFF.

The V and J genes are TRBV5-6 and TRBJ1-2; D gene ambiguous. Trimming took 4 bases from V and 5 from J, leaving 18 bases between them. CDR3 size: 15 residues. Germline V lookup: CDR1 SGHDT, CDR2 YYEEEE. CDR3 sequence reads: CASSIRLVGGYGYTF. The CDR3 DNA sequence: TGTGCCAGCAGCATAAGACTCGTCGGTGGGTATGGCTACACCTTC.

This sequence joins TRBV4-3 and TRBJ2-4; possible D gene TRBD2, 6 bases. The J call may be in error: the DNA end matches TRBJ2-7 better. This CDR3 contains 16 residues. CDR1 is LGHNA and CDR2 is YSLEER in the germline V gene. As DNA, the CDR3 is TGCGCCAGCAGCCAATGGGGGGAACCGGGCTTTTACGAGCAGTACTTC. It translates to CASSQWGEPGFYEQYF.